This T cell receptor beta chain was obtained from a study of persistence of HIV-infected CD4 T cells. The CDR3 has 14 residues. Germline V lookup: CDR1 SEHNR, CDR2 FQNEAQ (reference sequence). Trimming pared 2 bases from V and 2 bases from J, leaving 7 bases between. Overlapping HIV-1 Gag 15-mer peptides at approximately 1 ug per peptide per mL were used. Memory cells lacking CD40L and CD69 with high CD45RO were sorted. This was the immunoSEQ version 4 assay in survey mode. Some clones are missing from TCRdb's copy, which holds only in-frame ones; the method was immunoSEQ multiplex PCR. Of approximately 34,000 clones listed, approximately 85% are singletons. A word on this clone: No antigen is known for it.

The source of this sequence is an adult woman with HIV who was CMV-seropositive. The V gene is TRBV7-9, the J gene TRBJ2-1, with D tentatively TRBD1 (6 bases). The sample in question was CD4+ T cells sorted from PBMCs after roughly 18-hour stimulation, obtained from a patient who received antiretroviral therapy. The chain's CDR3 is CASSLRTAYNEQFF. The DNA for the CDR3 is TGTGCCAGCAGCTTAAGGACAGCCTACAATGAGCAGTTCTTC. The full variable domain, completed using reference TRBV7-9 and TRBJ2-1, is DTGVSQNPRHKITKRGQNVTFRCDPISEHNRLYWYRQTLGQGPEFLTYFQNEAQLEKSRLLSDRFSAERPKGSFSTLEIQRTEQGDSAMYLCASSLRTAYNEQFFGPGTRLTVL.